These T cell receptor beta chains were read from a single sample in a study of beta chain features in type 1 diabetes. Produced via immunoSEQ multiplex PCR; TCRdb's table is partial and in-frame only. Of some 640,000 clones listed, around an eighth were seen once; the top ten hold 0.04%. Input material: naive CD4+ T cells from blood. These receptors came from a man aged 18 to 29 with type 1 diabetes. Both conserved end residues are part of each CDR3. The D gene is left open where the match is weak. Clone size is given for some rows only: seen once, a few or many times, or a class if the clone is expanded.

cdr3_nt: TGTGCCAGCAGCTTTTCCAGCGGGAGGAACACCGGGGAGCTGTTTTTT; cdr3_aa: CASSFSSGRNTGELFF; v_call: TRBV7-2; d_call: TRBD2; clone_size: few; j_call: TRBJ2-2
cdr3_nt: TGTGCCAGCCCAACGGGGCAGGTCGGCACCGGGGAGCTGTTTTTT; cdr3_aa: CASPTGQVGTGELFF; v_call: TRBV7-9; d_call: -; clone_size: few; j_call: TRBJ2-2
cdr3_nt: TGTGCCAGCAGTGATAGTACGGGGCCCTACAATGAGCAGTTCTTC; cdr3_aa: CASSDSTGPYNEQFF; v_call: TRBV25-1; d_call: -; clone_size: few; j_call: TRBJ2-1
cdr3_nt: TGTGCCAGCAGCTTTAACGGGACCCTGCTCTTC; cdr3_aa: CASSFNGTLLF; v_call: TRBV7-9; d_call: -; clone_size: -; j_call: TRBJ2-1
cdr3_nt: TGTGCCACCTCATCTGGACAGGGGGCAAAGGAGACCCAGTACTTC; cdr3_aa: CATSSGQGAKETQYF; v_call: TRBV5-4; d_call: TRBD1; clone_size: few; j_call: TRBJ2-5
cdr3_nt: TGTGCCAGCAGCTTGGAGGACAGGGTCAATCAGCCCCAGCATTTT; cdr3_aa: CASSLEDRVNQPQHF; v_call: TRBV5-8; d_call: TRBD1; clone_size: -; j_call: TRBJ1-5
cdr3_nt: TGTGCCAGTATATACCCAGGGGGACCGAACACTGAAGCTTTCTTT; cdr3_aa: CASIYPGGPNTEAFF; v_call: TRBV19; d_call: TRBD1; clone_size: -; j_call: TRBJ1-1
cdr3_nt: TGTGCCAGCAGCGTAGTGGCCTTTTCCTACAATGAGCAGTTCTTC; cdr3_aa: CASSVVAFSYNEQFF; v_call: TRBV9; d_call: -; clone_size: -; j_call: TRBJ2-1
cdr3_nt: TGTGCTAGTGGTTGGGGGTTCGGACTAGCGGGACAGACGAACACCGGGGAGCTGTTTTTT; cdr3_aa: CASGWGFGLAGQTNTGELFF; v_call: TRBV12-5; d_call: TRBD2; clone_size: -; j_call: TRBJ2-2
cdr3_nt: TGTGCCAGCAGCTACCCGGGACAGTTTTCCCCTTTGGACACCGGGGAGCTGTTTTTT; cdr3_aa: CASSYPGQFSPLDTGELFF; v_call: TRBV28; d_call: TRBD1; clone_size: -; j_call: TRBJ2-2
cdr3_nt: TGCAGCGTCTCACCGGTGGTGGACACTGAAGCTTTCTTT; cdr3_aa: CSVSPVVDTEAFF; v_call: TRBV29-1; d_call: -; clone_size: -; j_call: TRBJ1-1
cdr3_nt: TGTGCCAGCAGCGCTGAACCGGGTTTGGGGTATGGCTACACCTTC; cdr3_aa: CASSAEPGLGYGYTF; v_call: TRBV9; d_call: -; clone_size: -; j_call: TRBJ1-2
cdr3_nt: TGTGCCAGCCCCCAGCCCCAGGGAGAGCAGTACTTC; cdr3_aa: CASPQPQGEQYF; v_call: TRBV7-2; d_call: -; clone_size: -; j_call: TRBJ2-7
cdr3_nt: TGTGCCAGCAGCTTCACTCTTTCGGCCAACGTCCTGACTTTC; cdr3_aa: CASSFTLSANVLTF; v_call: TRBV7-9; d_call: -; clone_size: -; j_call: TRBJ2-6
cdr3_nt: TGTGCCAGCAGCGTTAGCGGGAGAGGGGCAGATACGCAGTATTTT; cdr3_aa: CASSVSGRGADTQYF; v_call: TRBV9; d_call: TRBD2; clone_size: -; j_call: TRBJ2-3
cdr3_nt: TGTGCCACCAGCAGAGGGACATCAGATCCAGATACGCAGTATTTT; cdr3_aa: CATSRGTSDPDTQYF; v_call: TRBV15; d_call: -; clone_size: -; j_call: TRBJ2-3
cdr3_nt: TGCGCCAGCAGCTTCCCCCTCGGGACTATCTACAATGAGCAGTTCTTC; cdr3_aa: CASSFPLGTIYNEQFF; v_call: TRBV4-1; d_call: TRBD2; clone_size: -; j_call: TRBJ2-1
cdr3_nt: TGTGCCAGCCGGGAGAGCTCCTACAATGAGCAGTTCTTC; cdr3_aa: CASRESSYNEQFF; v_call: TRBV19; d_call: -; clone_size: -; j_call: TRBJ2-1
cdr3_nt: TGTGCCAGCTCCACAGCTGAGGCAGGGGGCCTTTCTAATGAAAAACTGTTTTTT; cdr3_aa: CASSTAEAGGLSNEKLFF; v_call: TRBV5-4; d_call: TRBD1; clone_size: few; j_call: TRBJ1-4
cdr3_nt: TGTGCCAGCAGTTCGTCACTAGCAACAGCCCGATTAGACACAGATACGCAGTATTTT; cdr3_aa: CASSSSLATARLDTDTQYF; v_call: TRBV2; d_call: -; clone_size: few; j_call: TRBJ2-3
cdr3_nt: TGTGCCAGCAGCCCCCTACTAACTTCGTCCGCGAACACCGGGGAGCTGTTTTTT; cdr3_aa: CASSPLLTSSANTGELFF; v_call: TRBV5-4; d_call: -; clone_size: few; j_call: TRBJ2-2
cdr3_nt: TGCGCCAGCAGCCTCTCGGACAGTGTAACCGAGACCCAGTACTTC; cdr3_aa: CASSLSDSVTETQYF; v_call: TRBV5-1; d_call: -; clone_size: -; j_call: TRBJ2-5
cdr3_nt: -; cdr3_aa: CSVGPGSYEQYF; v_call: TRBV29-1; d_call: -; clone_size: -; j_call: TRBJ2-7
cdr3_nt: TGTGCCAGCAGTGAAGTACAGCTGCTCTCCTACGAGCAGTACTTC; cdr3_aa: CASSEVQLLSYEQYF; v_call: TRBV2; d_call: -; clone_size: -; j_call: TRBJ2-7
cdr3_nt: TGCAGCGTTGATCCAAGTAGCAGCGAGCAGTACTTC; cdr3_aa: CSVDPSSSEQYF; v_call: TRBV29-1; d_call: -; clone_size: few; j_call: TRBJ2-7
cdr3_nt: TGTGCCAGCAGCCTAAGACAACCAGATACGCAGTATTTT; cdr3_aa: CASSLRQPDTQYF; v_call: TRBV7-2; d_call: -; clone_size: few; j_call: TRBJ2-3
cdr3_nt: TGTGCCAGCAGTTACTCTGGGCTGAGAGAGCAGTACTTC; cdr3_aa: CASSYSGLREQYF; v_call: TRBV6-5; d_call: -; clone_size: few; j_call: TRBJ2-7
cdr3_nt: TGTGCCAGCAGCTCCCCAAGGACAGGGGGTACTGAAGCTTTCTTT; cdr3_aa: CASSSPRTGGTEAFF; v_call: TRBV7-9; d_call: TRBD1; clone_size: few; j_call: TRBJ1-1
cdr3_nt: TGTGCCTGGACCGGGACAGGGAACAATGAAAAACTGTTTTTT; cdr3_aa: CAWTGTGNNEKLFF; v_call: TRBV30; d_call: TRBD1; clone_size: few; j_call: TRBJ1-4
cdr3_nt: TGTGCCAGCAGTCCCCGGGACCGCTCCTACAATGAGCAGTTCTTC; cdr3_aa: CASSPRDRSYNEQFF; v_call: TRBV6-1; d_call: -; clone_size: -; j_call: TRBJ2-1
cdr3_nt: TGTGCCTGGAGGGTAGGCCCGAATTCACCCCTCCACTTT; cdr3_aa: CAWRVGPNSPLHF; v_call: TRBV30; d_call: -; clone_size: few; j_call: TRBJ1-6
cdr3_nt: TGCGCCAGCAGCTGGGACAGGGCCTCCTACGAGCAGTACTTC; cdr3_aa: CASSWDRASYEQYF; v_call: TRBV5-1; d_call: TRBD1; clone_size: few; j_call: TRBJ2-7
cdr3_nt: TGTGCCAGCAGCTTAGTCACCGGGGAGCTGTTTTTT; cdr3_aa: CASSLVTGELFF; v_call: TRBV7-9; d_call: -; clone_size: few; j_call: TRBJ2-2
cdr3_nt: TGTGCCAGCAGCTCCATCCGACTAGCGGGAGATCCTTATACGCAGTATTTT; cdr3_aa: CASSSIRLAGDPYTQYF; v_call: TRBV13; d_call: TRBD2; clone_size: few; j_call: TRBJ2-3
cdr3_nt: TGTGCCAGCAGTAATTCCCAACCGGGTAACTATGGCTACACCTTC; cdr3_aa: CASSNSQPGNYGYTF; v_call: TRBV25-1; d_call: -; clone_size: -; j_call: TRBJ1-2